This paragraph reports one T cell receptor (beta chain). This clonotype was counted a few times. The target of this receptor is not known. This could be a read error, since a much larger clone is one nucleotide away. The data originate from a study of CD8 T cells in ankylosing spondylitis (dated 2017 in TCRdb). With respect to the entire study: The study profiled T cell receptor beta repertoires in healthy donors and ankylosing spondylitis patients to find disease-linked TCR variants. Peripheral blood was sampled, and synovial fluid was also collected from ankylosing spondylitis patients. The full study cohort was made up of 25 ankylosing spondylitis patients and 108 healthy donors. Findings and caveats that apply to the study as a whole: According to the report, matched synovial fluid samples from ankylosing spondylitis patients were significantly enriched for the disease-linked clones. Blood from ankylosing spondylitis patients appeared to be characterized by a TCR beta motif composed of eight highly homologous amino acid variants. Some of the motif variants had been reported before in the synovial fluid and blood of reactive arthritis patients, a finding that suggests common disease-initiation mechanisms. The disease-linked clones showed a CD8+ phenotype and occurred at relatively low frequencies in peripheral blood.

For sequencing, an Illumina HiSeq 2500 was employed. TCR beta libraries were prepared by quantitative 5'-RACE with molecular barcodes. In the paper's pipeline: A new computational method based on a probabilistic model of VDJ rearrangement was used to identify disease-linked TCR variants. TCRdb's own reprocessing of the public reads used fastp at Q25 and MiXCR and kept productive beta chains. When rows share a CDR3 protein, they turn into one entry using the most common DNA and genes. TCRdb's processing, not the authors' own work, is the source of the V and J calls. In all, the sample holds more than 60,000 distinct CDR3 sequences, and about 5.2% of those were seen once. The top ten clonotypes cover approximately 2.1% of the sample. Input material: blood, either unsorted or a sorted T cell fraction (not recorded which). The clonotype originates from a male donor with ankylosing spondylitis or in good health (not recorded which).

The CDR3 sequence is CASSQDLVPQETQYF. The nucleotide sequence reads TGTGCCAGCAGCCAAGATCTAGTGCCTCAAGAGACCCAGTACTTC. In this chain, TRBV3-1 is recombined with TRBJ2-5, with the D gene not clear enough to name. Per the germline V gene (reference sequence), LGHDT is the CDR1 and YNNKEL is the CDR2. V and J are truncated by 0 bases and 2 bases respectively, leaving an intervening sequence of 10 bases. There are 15 amino acids in the CDR3, from cysteine to phenylalanine inclusive. Only the CDR3 DNA is retained, 45 bases long and in frame from the first base.